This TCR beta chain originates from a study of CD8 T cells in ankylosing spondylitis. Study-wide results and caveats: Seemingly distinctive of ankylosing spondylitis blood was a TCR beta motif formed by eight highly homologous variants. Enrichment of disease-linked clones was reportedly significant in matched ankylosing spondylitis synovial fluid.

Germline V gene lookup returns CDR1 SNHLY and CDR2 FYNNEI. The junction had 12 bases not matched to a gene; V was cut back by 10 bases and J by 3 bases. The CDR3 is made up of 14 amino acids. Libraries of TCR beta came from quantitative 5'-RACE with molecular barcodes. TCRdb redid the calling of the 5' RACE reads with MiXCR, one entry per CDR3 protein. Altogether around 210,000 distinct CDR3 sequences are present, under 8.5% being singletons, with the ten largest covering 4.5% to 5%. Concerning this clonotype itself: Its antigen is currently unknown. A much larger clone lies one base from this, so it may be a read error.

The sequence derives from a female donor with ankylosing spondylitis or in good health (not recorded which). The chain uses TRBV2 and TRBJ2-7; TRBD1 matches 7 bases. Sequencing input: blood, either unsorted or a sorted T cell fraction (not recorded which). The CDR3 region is CAMTFTGDLYEQYF. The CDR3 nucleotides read TGTGCCATGACATTCACAGGGGACCTCTACGAGCAGTACTTC.